Following are 21 T cell receptor beta chains from one sample sequenced in a study of vaccination effects on CD4 cells after COVID-19. The table came from immunoSEQ multiplex PCR; TCRdb's copy has only in-frame clones and leaves some out. The profile shows about 69,000 clones, less than 80% of them singletons. These receptors' antigens are unknown. Before sequencing, viral peptide pools were used by the ViraFEST assay to expand antigen-specific CD4+ T cells. Cells that had been cultured for about 10 days were the source of isolated CD4+ T cells. Two-dose BNT162b2 or mRNA-1273 vaccination was given to participants. The specimen comprised CD4+ T cells from PBMCs cultured with HCoV-OC43 spike peptides, sampled after COVID-19 vaccination. Subset denoted: HCoV-OC43 spike overlapping peptide pool stimulation. All receptors derive from a human donor who received a COVID-19 vaccine.

The chain joins TRBV18 to TRBJ2-2; D perhaps matches TRBD1 (6 bases). V dropped 1 base and J dropped 8 bases, with 8 bases sitting between them. Germline assignment: CDR1 KGHSH and CDR2 LQKENI. This CDR3 has 13 amino acids. The CDR3 coding sequence is TGTGCCAGCTCACCACGGGGGCAAGGGGAGCTGTTTTTT. Translation: CASSPRGQGELFF.

This clone was counted once. V is TRBV27 and J is TRBJ1-2; weak D call: TRBD1 (5 bases). Looked up from germline, CDR1 is MNHEY and CDR2 is SMNVEV (reference sequence). The CDR3 covers 15 residues. V was shortened by 5 bases and J by 7 bases, with 20 bases between the two germline ends. DNA for the CDR3: TGTGCCAGCAGTGTGGGGGGGAATCCAAGGGGTGGCTACACCTTC. It encodes CASSVGGNPRGGYTF.

This clone occurred a few times. DNA for the CDR3: TGCGCCAGCAGCCGGAATGGGGAGGACGAGCAGTACGTC. This gives the protein CASSRNGEDEQYV. The J gene is TRBJ2-7, the V gene TRBV5-1; D possibly corresponds to TRBD2 (6 bases). Looked up from germline, CDR1 is SGHRS and CDR2 is YFSETQ. This CDR3 contains 13 residues. V was clipped by 4 bases and J by 5 bases, with 13 bases between them.

The chain links TRBV5-1 to TRBJ2-1, with D unclear. Germline V gene sequence: CDR1 SGHRS, CDR2 YFSETQ. Trimming left V 2 bases short and J 0 bases short, with 9 bases between. The CDR3 is made up of 15 amino acids. CDR3 protein: CASSFPYSSYNEQFF. The DNA for the CDR3 is TGCGCCAGCAGCTTCCCGTATAGCTCCTACAATGAGCAGTTCTTC.

The chain has TRBV30 and TRBJ2-3; D possibly corresponds to TRBD1 (5 bases). CDR3 length equals 15 residues. The V end lost 2 bases, the J end lost 3 bases, and 15 bases lay between the germline ends. Germline CDR1 is GTSNPN and CDR2 is SVGIG (reference sequence). The CDR3 sequence is CAWSTQGIGTDTQYF. The CDR3 coding sequence is TGTGCCTGGAGTACCCAGGGTATTGGGACAGATACGCAGTATTTT.

This clone was detected once. The chain carries TRBV24-1 and TRBJ2-2; no definite D call. The germline gives CDR1 KGHDR, CDR2 SFDVKD. This CDR3 region has 13 residues. The V end was cut by 9 bases, the J end by 5 bases, with 12 bases between. In DNA form, the CDR3 reads TGTGCCACCTCAAAAGGAGTAACCGGGGAGCTGTTTTTT. It specifies CATSKGVTGELFF.

This clone was seen a few times. This rearrangement joins TRBV10-1 to TRBJ1-1; no definite D call. V was trimmed by 5 bases and J by 3 bases, leaving 10 bases between them. Germline values: CDR1 WNHNN, CDR2 SYGVQD (reference sequence). This CDR3 has 13 amino acids. The CDR3 nucleotides are TGCGCCAGCAGTCCCCGCGCGGACACTGAAGCTTTCTTT. It specifies CASSPRADTEAFF.

The chain uses TRBV18 and TRBJ2-5; 10 nucleotides align to TRBD2. Germline loops: CDR1 KGHSH, CDR2 LQKENI. CDR3 length: 15 amino acids. The V and J ends lost 2 bases and 2 bases, in that order; junction bases with no gene match: 2. The CDR3 is CASSPISGGQETQYF. The CDR3 DNA reads TGTGCCAGCTCACCAATTAGCGGGGGGCAAGAGACCCAGTACTTC.

The chain links TRBV5-1 to TRBJ2-5, with TRBD2 matching 7 bases. Per germline, CDR1 SGHRS and CDR2 YFSETQ. This CDR3 comprises 14 residues. J gave up 5 bases and V 3 bases, and 7 bases lay outside the gene matches. DNA for the CDR3: TGCGCCAGCAGCTCTCAACTAGCGTCGGAGACCCAGTACTTC. It encodes CASSSQLASETQYF.

V and J are TRBV18 and TRBJ2-2, with a weak D call TRBD2 (6 bases). Trimming cost V 0 bases and J 5 bases, with 13 bases left between them. The CDR3 covers 16 residues. Germline-derived CDR1 and CDR2 are KGHSH and LQKENI. Here the CDR3 DNA reads TGTGCCAGCTCACCACCGATCGGGGGAGAGACCGGGGAGCTGTTTTTT. Translating gives CASSPPIGGETGELFF.

The gene calls are TRBV10-1 and TRBJ2-3; D is ambiguous. The CDR3 contains 14 residues. V was clipped by 3 bases and J by 0 bases, with 7 bases between them. CDR1 is WNHNN and CDR2 is SYGVQD in the germline V gene (reference sequence). CDR3 nucleotide sequence: TGCGCCAGCAGTGACAAGGGTAGCACAGATACGCAGTATTTT. Amino acid sequence: CASSDKGSTDTQYF.

The CDR3 DNA sequence: TGTGCCAGCAGTGAAGCGGCGGGAAGGCAAGCTTTCTTT. The encoded protein is CASSEAAGRQAFF. V usage is TRBV6-1 and J usage is TRBJ1-1; no definite D call. This CDR3 has 13 amino acids. V lost 0 bases and J lost 9, with 11 bases in between. CDR1 and CDR2 (germline): MNHNS, SASEGT.

The chain recombines TRBV5-8 with TRBJ2-1; maybe TRBD1 (6 bases). V lost 7 bases to trimming and J lost 6 bases, with 26 bases between them. Germline V gene data show CDR1 as SGHTS and CDR2 as YDEGEE. The CDR3 spans 17 residues. The CDR3 protein is CASPLGAFNPGVNEQFF. For the CDR3, the DNA is TGTGCCAGCCCCCTGGGGGCATTCAACCCAGGGGTCAATGAGCAGTTCTTC.

The chain has TRBV27 and TRBJ1-1; D is ambiguous. CDR1 is MNHEY and CDR2 is SMNVEV in the germline V gene (reference sequence). The ends were cut back, 8 bases at V and 1 base at J, with 8 bases in the middle. This CDR3 spans 12 amino acids. As DNA, the CDR3 is TGTGCCAGCCGAGAGAGGAACACTGAAGCTTTCTTT. This sequence encodes CASRERNTEAFF.

This clone was counted once. The chain links TRBV15 to TRBJ1-4; 8 bases agree with TRBD1. The CDR3 has 14 residues. CDR1 is LNHNV, CDR2 YYDKDF, per germline (reference sequence). The ends lost 0 bases at V and 8 bases at J; junction bases unmatched: 2. The CDR3 loop is CATSRDRGQEKLFF. The CDR3 nucleotides read TGTGCCACCAGCAGAGACAGGGGGCAAGAAAAACTGTTTTTT. The complete variable domain, with remaining parts taken from reference TRBV15 and TRBJ1-4, reads DAMVIQNPRYQVTQFGKPVTLSCSQTLNHNVMYWYQQKSSQAPKLLFHYYDKDFNNEADTPDNFQSRRPNTSFCFLDIRSPGLGDTAMYLCATSRDRGQEKLFFGSGTQLSVL.

V is TRBV11-1 and J is TRBJ1-2; D possibly corresponds to TRBD1 (5 bases). The CDR3 is made up of 15 amino acids. The ends were cut back, 8 bases at V and 1 base at J, with 17 bases in the middle. Germline CDR1 SGHAT, CDR2 FQDESV (reference sequence). CDR3 in DNA: TGTGCCAGCGCCAGTCGGGGACCCAATAACTATGGCTACACCTTC. Residues: CASASRGPNNYGYTF.

V is TRBV7-8 and J is TRBJ2-7; 7 nucleotides agree with TRBD1. The CDR3 consists of 16 residues. Germline V gene lookup returns CDR1 SGHVS and CDR2 FQNEAQ. Trimming cost V 1 base and J 2 bases; bases outside gene matches: 8. CDR3 in amino acids: CASSLGTPGQAYEQYV. The DNA of the CDR3 is TGTGCCAGCAGCTTAGGTACCCCAGGACAGGCCTACGAGCAGTACGTC.

This chain connects TRBV5-8 to TRBJ2-7; D is undetermined. This CDR3 region has 15 residues. V was cut by 4 bases and J by 0 bases, with 14 bases left in between. Looked up from germline, CDR1 is SGHTS and CDR2 is YDEGEE. The CDR3, as DNA: TGTGCCAGCAGCCCCTGGGCTTCGAGCTCCTACGAGCAGTACGTC. It translates to CASSPWASSSYEQYV.

This chain connects TRBV5-6 to TRBJ1-3; possible D gene TRBD1, 6 bases. The CDR3 extends over 15 amino acids. Germline V gives CDR1 SGHDT, CDR2 YYEEEE. V lost 4 bases, J lost 0 bases, and 11 bases lay in between. CDR3 coding DNA: TGTGCCAGCAGCGCGACAGGCTCCTCTGGAAACACCATATATTTT. Encoded protein: CASSATGSSGNTIYF.

As DNA, the CDR3 is TGTGCCAGCAGGACAGGGGGTTTCTCTGGAAACACCATATATTTT. It specifies CASRTGGFSGNTIYF. The rearrangement uses TRBV6-5 and TRBJ1-3, with TRBD1 matching over 9 bases. From germline, CDR1 is MNHEY and CDR2 SVGAGI. The CDR3 totals 15 residues. V lost 6 bases and J lost 0; bases outside the gene matches: 3.

The chain joins TRBV4-2 to TRBJ1-5; no definite D call. The CDR3 is 13 residues long. The germline gives CDR1 LGHNA, CDR2 YNFKEQ. The V and J ends lost 3 bases and 4 bases respectively, with 7 bases between them. The CDR3 protein is CASSQETNQPQHF. The CDR3 nucleotides read TGTGCCAGCAGCCAGGAAACAAATCAGCCCCAGCATTTT.